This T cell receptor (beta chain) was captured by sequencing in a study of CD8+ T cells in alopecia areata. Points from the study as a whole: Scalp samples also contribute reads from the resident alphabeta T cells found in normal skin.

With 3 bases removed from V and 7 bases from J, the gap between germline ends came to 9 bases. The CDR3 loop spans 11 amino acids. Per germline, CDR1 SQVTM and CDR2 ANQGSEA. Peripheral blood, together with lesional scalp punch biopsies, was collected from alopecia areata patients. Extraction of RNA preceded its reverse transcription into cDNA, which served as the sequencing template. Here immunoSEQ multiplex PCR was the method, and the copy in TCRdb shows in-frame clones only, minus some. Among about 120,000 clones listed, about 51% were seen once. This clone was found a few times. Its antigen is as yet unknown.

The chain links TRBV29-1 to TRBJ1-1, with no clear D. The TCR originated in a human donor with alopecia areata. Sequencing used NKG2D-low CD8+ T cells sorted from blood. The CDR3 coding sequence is TGCAGCGTTGAGTTAGGTCGTGAAGCTTTCTTT. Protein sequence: CSVELGREAFF.